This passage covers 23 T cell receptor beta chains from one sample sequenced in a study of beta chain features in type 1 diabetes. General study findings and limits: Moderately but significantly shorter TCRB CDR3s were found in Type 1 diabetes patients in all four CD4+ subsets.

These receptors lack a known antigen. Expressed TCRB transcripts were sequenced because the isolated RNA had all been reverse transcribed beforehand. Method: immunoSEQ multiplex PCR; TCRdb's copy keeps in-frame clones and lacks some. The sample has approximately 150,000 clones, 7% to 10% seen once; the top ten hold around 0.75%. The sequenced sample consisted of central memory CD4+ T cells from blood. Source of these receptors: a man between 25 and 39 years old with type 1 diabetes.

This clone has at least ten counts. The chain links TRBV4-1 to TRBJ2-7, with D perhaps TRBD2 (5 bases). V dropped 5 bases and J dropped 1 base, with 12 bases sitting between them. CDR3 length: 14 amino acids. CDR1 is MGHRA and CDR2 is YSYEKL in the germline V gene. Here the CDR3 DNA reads TGCGCCAGCAGCTCAAGGACGGGGTCCTACGAGCAGTACTTC. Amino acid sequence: CASSSRTGSYEQYF.

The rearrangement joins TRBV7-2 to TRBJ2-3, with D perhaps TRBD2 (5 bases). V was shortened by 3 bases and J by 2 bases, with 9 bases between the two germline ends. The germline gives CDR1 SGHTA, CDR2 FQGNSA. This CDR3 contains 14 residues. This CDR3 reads CASSFGMHTDTQYF. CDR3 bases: TGTGCCAGCAGCTTCGGGATGCACACAGATACGCAGTATTTT.

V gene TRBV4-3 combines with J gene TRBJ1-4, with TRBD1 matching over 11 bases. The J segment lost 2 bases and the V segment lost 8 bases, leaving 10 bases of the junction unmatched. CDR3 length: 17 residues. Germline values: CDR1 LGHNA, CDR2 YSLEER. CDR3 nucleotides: TGCGCCAGCCGGCCCGGGACAGGGGGTGGGACTAATGAAAAACTGTTTTTT. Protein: CASRPGTGGGTNEKLFF.

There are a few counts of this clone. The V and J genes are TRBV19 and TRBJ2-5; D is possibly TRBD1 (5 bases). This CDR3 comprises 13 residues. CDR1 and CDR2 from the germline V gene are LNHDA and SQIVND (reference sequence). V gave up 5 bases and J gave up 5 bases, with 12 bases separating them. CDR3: CASSYRKGETQYF. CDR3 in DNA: TGTGCCAGTAGTTATAGGAAGGGGGAGACCCAGTACTTC.

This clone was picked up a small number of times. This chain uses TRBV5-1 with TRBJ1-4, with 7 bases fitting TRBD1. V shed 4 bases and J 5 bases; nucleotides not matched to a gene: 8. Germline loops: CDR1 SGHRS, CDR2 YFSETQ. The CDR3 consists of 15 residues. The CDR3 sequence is CASSPQGQLNEKLFF. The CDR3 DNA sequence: TGCGCCAGCAGCCCTCAGGGACAGCTGAATGAAAAACTGTTTTTT.

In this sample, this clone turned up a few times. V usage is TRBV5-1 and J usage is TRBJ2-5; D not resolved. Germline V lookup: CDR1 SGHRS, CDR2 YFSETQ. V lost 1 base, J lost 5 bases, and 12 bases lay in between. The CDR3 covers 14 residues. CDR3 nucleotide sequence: TGCGCCAGCAGCTTGAGCGCCTCGGAGGAGACCCAGTACTTC. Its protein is CASSLSASEETQYF.

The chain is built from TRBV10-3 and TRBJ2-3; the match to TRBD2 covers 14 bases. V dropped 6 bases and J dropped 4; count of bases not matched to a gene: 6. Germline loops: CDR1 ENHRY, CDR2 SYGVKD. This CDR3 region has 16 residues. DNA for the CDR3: TGTGCCATCAGCATCTCGGGACTAGCGGGGGCAGATACGCAGTATTTT. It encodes CAISISGLAGADTQYF.

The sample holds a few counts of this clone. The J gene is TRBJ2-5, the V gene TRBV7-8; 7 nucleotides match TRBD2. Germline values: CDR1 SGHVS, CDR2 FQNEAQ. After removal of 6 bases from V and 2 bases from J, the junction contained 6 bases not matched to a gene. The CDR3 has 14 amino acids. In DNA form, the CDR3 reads TGTGCCAGCAGTCGGGGGGTGATACAAGAGACCCAGTACTTC. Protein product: CASSRGVIQETQYF.

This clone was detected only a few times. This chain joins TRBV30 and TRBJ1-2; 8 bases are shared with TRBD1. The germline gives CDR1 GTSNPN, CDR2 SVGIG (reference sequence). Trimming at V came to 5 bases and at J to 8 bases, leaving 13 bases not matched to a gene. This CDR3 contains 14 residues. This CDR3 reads CAWENTGGRLGYTF. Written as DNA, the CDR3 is TGTGCCTGGGAGAACACAGGGGGTCGGTTGGGCTACACCTTC.

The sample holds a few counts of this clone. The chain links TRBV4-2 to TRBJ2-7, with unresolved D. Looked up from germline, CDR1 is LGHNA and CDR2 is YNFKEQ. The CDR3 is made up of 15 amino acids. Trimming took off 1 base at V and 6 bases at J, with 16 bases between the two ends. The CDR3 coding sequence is TGTGCCAGCAGCCAAGCGGCGCTGCGGTCCCTCGAGCAGTACTTC. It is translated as CASSQAALRSLEQYF.

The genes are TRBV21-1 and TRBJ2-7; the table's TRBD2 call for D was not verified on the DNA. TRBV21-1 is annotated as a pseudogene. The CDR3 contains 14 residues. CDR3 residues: CASSNIHSSYEQYF. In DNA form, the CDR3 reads TGTGCCAGCAGCAACATTCACTCCTCCTACGAGCAGTACTTC.

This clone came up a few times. The CDR3 spells CAISETSGGSYEQYF. The CDR3 nucleotides are TGTGCCATCAGTGAGACTAGCGGGGGCTCCTACGAGCAGTACTTC. The chain joins TRBV10-3 to TRBJ2-7; 11 bases are a match to TRBD2. In germline, CDR1 is ENHRY, CDR2 SYGVKD. J was trimmed by 0 bases and V by 2 bases; bases with no gene match: 0. The CDR3 is 15 residues long.

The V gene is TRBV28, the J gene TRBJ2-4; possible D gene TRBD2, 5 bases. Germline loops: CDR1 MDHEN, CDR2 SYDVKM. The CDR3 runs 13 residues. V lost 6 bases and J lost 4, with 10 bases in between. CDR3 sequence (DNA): TGTGCCAGCAGAGACGGGATGAAAAACATTCAGTACTTC. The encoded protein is CASRDGMKNIQYF.

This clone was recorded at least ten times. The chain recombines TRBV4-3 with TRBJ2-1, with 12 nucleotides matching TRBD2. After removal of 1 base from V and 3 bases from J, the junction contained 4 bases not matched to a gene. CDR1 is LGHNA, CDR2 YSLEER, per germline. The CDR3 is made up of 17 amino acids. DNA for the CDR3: TGCGCCAGCAGCCAAGGGCTAGCGGGGGGGCTCTACAATGAGCAGTTCTTC. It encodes CASSQGLAGGLYNEQFF.

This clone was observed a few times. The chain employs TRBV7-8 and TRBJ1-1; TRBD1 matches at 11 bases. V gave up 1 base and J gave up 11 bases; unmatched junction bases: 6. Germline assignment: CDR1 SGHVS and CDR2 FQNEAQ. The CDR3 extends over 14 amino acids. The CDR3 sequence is CASSLGGQGALAFF. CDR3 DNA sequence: TGTGCCAGCAGCTTAGGTGGACAGGGGGCTCTGGCTTTCTTT.

The CDR3 DNA reads TGCAGCGCCGGGACAGGGAATCAGCCCCAGCATTTT. Its protein product is CSAGTGNQPQHF. The chain uses TRBV29-1 and TRBJ1-5; 9 bases are a match to TRBD1. With 7 bases clipped from V and 4 bases from J, the junction kept 2 bases outside the gene matches. Germline V CDR1 and CDR2: SQVTM, ANQGSEA. The CDR3 is 12 residues long.

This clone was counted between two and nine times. The DNA for the CDR3 is TGCAGCGTTCGGGACGGGGGTCATGAAAAACTGTTTTTT. This codes for CSVRDGGHEKLFF. J is TRBJ1-4 and V is TRBV29-1, with D possibly being TRBD1 (5 bases). The CDR3 runs to 13 residues. The V end lost 5 bases, the J end lost 6 bases, and 13 bases lay between the germline ends. Germline values: CDR1 SQVTM, CDR2 ANQGSEA.

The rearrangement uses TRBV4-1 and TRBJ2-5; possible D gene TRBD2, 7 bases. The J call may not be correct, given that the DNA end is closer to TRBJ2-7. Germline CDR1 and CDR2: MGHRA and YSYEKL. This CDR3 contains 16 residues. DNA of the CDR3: TGCGCCAGCAGCCAAGTAGGAGGGGGAGGGAGAAACGAGCAGTACTTC. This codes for CASSQVGGGGRNEQYF.

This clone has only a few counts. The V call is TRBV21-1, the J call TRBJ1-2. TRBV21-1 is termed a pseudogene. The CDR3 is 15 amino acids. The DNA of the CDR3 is TGTGCCAGCAGCAAAGAACCGCTTAAGAGTTATGGCTACACCTTC. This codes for CASSKEPLKSYGYTF.

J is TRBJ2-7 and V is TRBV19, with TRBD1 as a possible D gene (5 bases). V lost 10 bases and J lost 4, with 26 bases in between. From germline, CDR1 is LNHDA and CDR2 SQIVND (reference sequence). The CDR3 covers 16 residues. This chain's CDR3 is CATSVGARSTVYEQYF. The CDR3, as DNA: TGTGCCACCTCGGTTGGGGCGAGGAGTACAGTTTACGAGCAGTACTTC.

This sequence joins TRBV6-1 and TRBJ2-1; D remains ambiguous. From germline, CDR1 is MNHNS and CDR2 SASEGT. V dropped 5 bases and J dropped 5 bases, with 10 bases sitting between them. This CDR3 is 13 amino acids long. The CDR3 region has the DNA TGTGCCAGCAGTTATAACCCAGACAATGAGCAGTTCTTC. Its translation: CASSYNPDNEQFF.

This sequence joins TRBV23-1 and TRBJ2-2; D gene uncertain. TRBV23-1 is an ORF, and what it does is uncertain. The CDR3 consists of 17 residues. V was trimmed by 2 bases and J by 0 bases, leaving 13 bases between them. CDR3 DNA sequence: TGCGCCAGCAGTCAAGTTCCTAGATGCGCGAACACCGGGGAGCTGTTTTTT. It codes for CASSQVPRCANTGELFF.

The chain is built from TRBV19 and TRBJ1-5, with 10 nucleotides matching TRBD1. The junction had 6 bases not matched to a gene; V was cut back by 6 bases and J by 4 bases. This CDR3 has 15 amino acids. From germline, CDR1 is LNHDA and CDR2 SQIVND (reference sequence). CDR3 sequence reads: CASRKDRGGNQPQHF. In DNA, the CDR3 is TGTGCCAGTAGGAAGGACAGGGGGGGGAATCAGCCCCAGCATTTT.